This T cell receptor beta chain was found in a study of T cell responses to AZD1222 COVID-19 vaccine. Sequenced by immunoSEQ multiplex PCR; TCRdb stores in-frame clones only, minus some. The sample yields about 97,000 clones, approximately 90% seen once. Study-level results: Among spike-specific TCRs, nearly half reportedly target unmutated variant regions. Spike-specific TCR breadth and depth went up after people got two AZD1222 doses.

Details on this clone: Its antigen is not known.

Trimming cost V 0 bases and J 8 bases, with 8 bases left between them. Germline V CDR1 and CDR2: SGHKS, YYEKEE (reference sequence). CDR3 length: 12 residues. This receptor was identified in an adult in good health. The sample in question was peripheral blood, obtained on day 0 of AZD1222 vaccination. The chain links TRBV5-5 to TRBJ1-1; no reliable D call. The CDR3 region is CASSLAPREAFF. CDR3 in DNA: TGTGCCAGCAGCTTGGCCCCACGGGAAGCTTTCTTT.